The 4 T cell receptor beta chains listed next were all sequenced from one sample in a study of graft-versus-host responses after intestinal transplantation. No antigen has been identified for these receptors. Assay: immunoSEQ multiplex PCR; the TCRdb copy retains only in-frame clones and omits some. The repertoire consists of around 100,000 clones, with about nine tenths occurring once and the leading ten covering approximately 0.17%. The sequencing here drew on unstimulated CD4+ T cells sorted from spleen or lymph node cells, taken before transplant. Receptors were obtained from a human donor who was the organ donor for an intestinal transplant.

This rearrangement joins TRBV7-3 to TRBJ2-7; D is possibly TRBD2 (7 bases). The CDR3 is 15 amino acids. From germline, CDR1 is SGHTA and CDR2 FQGTGA. In DNA form, the CDR3 reads TGTGAGTGGGGGCAAGGGAGGGGCCGTTTCTACGAGCAGTACTTC. Translated: CEWGQGRGRFYEQYF.

Remarks on this clone: Other DNA sequences of this sample code for an identical CDR3. This chain links TRBV27 with TRBJ1-2; D is uncertain. The CDR3 length is 13 residues. Per germline, CDR1 MNHEY and CDR2 SMNVEV (reference sequence). V shed 9 bases and J shed 7 bases, with 18 bases lying between them. CDR3 region: CASSPAGRVGYTF. The CDR3 region has the DNA TGTGCCAGTAGTCCCGCGGGCCGGGTTGGCTACACCTTC.

This clone was found a few times. J is TRBJ1-1 and V is TRBV20-1; weak D call: TRBD1 (6 bases). Trimming took 6 bases from V and 5 from J, leaving 10 bases between them. This CDR3 has 11 amino acids. The germline gives CDR1 DFQATT, CDR2 SNEGSKA (reference sequence). The CDR3 sequence is CSAGGGTEAFF. CDR3 sequence (DNA): TGCAGTGCAGGGGGGGGGACTGAAGCTTTCTTT.

The chain uses TRBV4-3 and TRBJ1-1; the D gene is possibly TRBD1 (6 bases). The V end was cut by 1 base, the J end by 5 bases, with 17 bases between. From germline, CDR1 is LGHNA and CDR2 YSLEER. This CDR3 region has 16 residues. CDR3 in DNA: TGCGCCAGCAGCCAAGGATGGGTGGGGGCTCGAACTGAAGCTTTCTTT. Translation: CASSQGWVGARTEAFF.